This entry lists 24 T cell receptor beta chains sequenced from one sample in a study of blood T cell repertoires in COVID-19. Profiled with immunoSEQ multiplex PCR; TCRdb holds only in-frame clones, not every one. The profile shows more than 400,000 clones, 90% of them singletons. Sequenced material: PBMCs or T cells enriched from blood (not recorded which). The receptors come from a young man who had recovered from COVID-19.

The genes are TRBV19 and TRBJ1-1, with TRBD1 as a possible D gene (6 bases). This CDR3 spans 14 amino acids. Germline CDR1 and CDR2: LNHDA and SQIVND (reference sequence). Deletions cut 9 bases from V and 4 bases from J, with 18 bases between. The CDR3 is CASNIQGDGTEAFF. Written as DNA, the CDR3 is TGTGCCAGCAACATACAGGGAGATGGCACTGAAGCTTTCTTT.

The genes are TRBV3-1 (or the pseudogene TRBV3-2) and TRBJ2-3, with 9 bases identical to TRBD2. The CDR3 is made up of 16 amino acids. V shed 1 base, J shed 2 bases, and the junction held 4 bases outside the gene matches. Germline CDR1 LGHDT, CDR2 YNNKEL (reference sequence). CDR3 DNA: TGTGCCAGCAGCCAAGGACTAGCGGCCGACACAGATACGCAGTATTTT. Residues: CASSQGLAADTDTQYF.

V usage is TRBV2 and J usage is TRBJ1-3; D gene unclear. The V gene's germline CDR1 is SNHLY and CDR2 FYNNEI. Trimming left V 1 base short and J 0 bases short, with 7 bases between. The CDR3 is 15 residues long. CDR3 in DNA: TGTGCCAGCAGTGAAGAAAACAACTCTGGAAACACCATATATTTT. Amino acids: CASSEENNSGNTIYF.

A few counts support this clone. V gene TRBV7-8 combines with J gene TRBJ1-2; D ambiguous. The germline V gene encodes CDR1 SGHVS and CDR2 FQNEAQ. The V end lost 2 bases, the J end lost 5 bases, and 18 bases lay between the germline ends. This CDR3 contains 16 residues. CDR3 sequence: CASSLSPTGRGYGYTF. The CDR3, as DNA: TGTGCCAGCAGCTTATCCCCTACTGGTAGAGGATATGGCTACACCTTC.

CDR3 loop: CASSPAAVTVGYTF. CDR3 nucleotides: TGTGCCAGCTCACCAGCGGCAGTCACCGTTGGCTACACCTTC. V gene TRBV18 combines with J gene TRBJ1-2; no reliable D call. CDR3 length equals 14 residues. Germline CDR1 and CDR2: KGHSH and LQKENI. Trimming shortened V by 2 bases and J by 7 bases, and 14 bases separated the two germline ends.

The rearrangement links TRBV10-2 to TRBJ2-7; D is ambiguous. The CDR3 spans 13 residues. Germline CDR1 is WSHSY and CDR2 is SAAADI. Trimming left V 4 bases short and J 0 bases short, with 7 bases between. CDR3 region: CASSGYSSYEQYF. CDR3 DNA sequence: TGCGCCAGCAGTGGTTACAGCTCCTACGAGCAGTACTTC.

The chain combines TRBV5-1 with TRBJ2-2; D call uncertain. Germline CDR1 SGHRS, CDR2 YFSETQ. Trimming removed 0 bases at V and 4 bases at J, with 7 bases between. The CDR3 is made up of 14 amino acids. CDR3 loop: CASSLGMRTGELFF. The CDR3 DNA is TGCGCCAGCAGCTTGGGAATGCGCACCGGGGAGCTGTTTTTT.

This CDR3 reads CASSTRDRREQYF. In DNA form, the CDR3 reads TGTGCCAGCAGCACCCGGGACAGACGAGAGCAGTACTTC. The chain uses TRBV5-4 and TRBJ2-7; TRBD1 matches at 7 bases. Per the germline V gene, CDR1 is SGHNT and CDR2 is YYREEE (reference sequence). This CDR3 region has 13 residues. V gave up 4 bases and J gave up 7 bases; unmatched junction bases: 8.

A word on this clone: Likely a read error: the CDR3 ends without its conserved phenylalanine or tryptophan. The DNA is left out, because the CDR3 cannot be placed on it with certainty; the CDR3 is given as TCRdb lists it. CDR3 sequence: CASSIPGQGL. The genes are TRBV19 and TRBJ1-2; no check of the table's D call, TRBD1, against the DNA was made. Germline lookup yields CDR1 LNHDA and CDR2 SQIVND (reference sequence). The CDR3 region is 10 residues in length, termini included.

This chain uses TRBV28 with TRBJ2-3; 7 bases are shared with TRBD2. Losses at the gene ends were 5 bases for V and 10 bases for J; bases not matched to a gene: 6. The germline V gene encodes CDR1 MDHEN and CDR2 SYDVKM. The CDR3 is made up of 12 amino acids. This CDR3 is CASSPGLAAQYF. As DNA, the CDR3 is TGTGCCAGCAGTCCGGGGCTAGCGGCGCAGTATTTT.

For the CDR3, the DNA is TGTGCCAGCAGCCCAGGGACACCCCCTTATGGCTACACCTTC. Protein product: CASSPGTPPYGYTF. V and J are TRBV11-2 and TRBJ1-2, with a weak D call TRBD1 (6 bases). Germline V CDR1 and CDR2: SGHAT, FQNNGV. The ends were cut back, 5 bases at V and 5 bases at J, with 15 bases in the middle. The CDR3 consists of 14 residues.

This chain joins TRBV7-9 and TRBJ1-3; 7 bases align to TRBD1. The V segment lost 6 bases and the J segment 4 bases; nucleotides outside the gene matches: 6. The CDR3 is 14 residues long. Germline values: CDR1 SEHNR, CDR2 FQNEAQ (reference sequence). CDR3 region: CASRPNRGGNTIYF. CDR3 nucleotides: TGTGCCAGCAGACCTAACAGGGGAGGAAACACCATATATTTT.

The CDR3 here is CAWELNEKLFF. In DNA, the CDR3 is TGTGCCTGGGAACTTAATGAAAAACTGTTTTTT. This chain links TRBV30 with TRBJ1-4, with unresolved D. The CDR3 is 11 residues long. The germline gives CDR1 GTSNPN, CDR2 SVGIG (reference sequence). V gave up 5 bases and J gave up 4 bases, with 5 bases separating them.

This chain connects TRBV5-1 to TRBJ1-6, with D possibly matching TRBD1 (5 bases). V lost 4 bases, J lost 8 bases, and 10 bases lay in between. CDR1 and CDR2 from the germline V gene are SGHRS and YFSETQ. This CDR3 comprises 13 residues. The CDR3 DNA is TGCGCCAGCAGCCGGGGGTTTGATTCACCCCTCCACTTT. It codes for CASSRGFDSPLHF. Supplemented by reference TRBV5-1 and TRBJ1-6, the full variable domain reads KAGVTQTPRYLIKTRGQQVTLSCSPISGHRSVSWYQQTPGQGLQFLFEYFSETQRNKGNFPGRFSGRQFSNSRSEMNVSTLELGDSALYLCASSRGFDSPLHFGNGTRLTVT.

The chain joins TRBV27 to TRBJ1-2; weak D call: TRBD1 (5 bases). The ends were cut back, 6 bases at V and 4 bases at J, with 15 bases in the middle. Germline CDR1 is MNHEY and CDR2 is SMNVEV (reference sequence). The CDR3 has 14 residues. The CDR3 spells CASSLRGEAYGYTF. The CDR3 region has the DNA TGTGCCAGCAGCCTCCGGGGGGAGGCCTATGGCTACACCTTC.

The V gene is TRBV6-4, the J gene TRBJ1-1; TRBD1 aligns across 7 bases. There are 16 residues in the CDR3. V was pared by 8 bases and J by 2 bases, with 14 bases of the junction left unmatched. The germline V gene encodes CDR1 MRHNA and CDR2 SNTAGT. CDR3 coding DNA: TGTGCCAGCCGCGGTTGGGACAGAATTGGAAACACTGAAGCTTTCTTT. Translation gives CASRGWDRIGNTEAFF.

The gene calls are TRBV6-5 and TRBJ2-7; TRBD1 is a possible D gene (6 bases). This CDR3 comprises 14 residues. Germline CDR1 reads MNHEY; CDR2 reads SVGAGI. The V end was cut by 6 bases, the J end by 5 bases, with 17 bases between. As DNA, the CDR3 is TGTGCCAGCAGCCGGTACAGGGAAACAGACGAGCAGTACTTC. It translates to CASSRYRETDEQYF.

The V and J genes are TRBV30 and TRBJ1-1; 12 bases line up with TRBD1. In germline, CDR1 is GTSNPN, CDR2 SVGIG (reference sequence). This CDR3 spans 16 amino acids. Trimming took 2 bases from V and 7 from J; bases not matched to a gene: 11. The CDR3 sequence is CAWSPSGTGGRVEAFF. Here the CDR3 DNA reads TGTGCCTGGAGTCCTTCCGGGACAGGGGGCAGAGTTGAAGCTTTCTTT.

The gene calls are TRBV28 and TRBJ2-7; a possible D gene is TRBD2 (5 bases). Deletions cut 7 bases from V and 3 bases from J, with 19 bases between. Germline loops: CDR1 MDHEN, CDR2 SYDVKM. The CDR3 is 15 residues long. The CDR3 coding sequence is TGTGCCAGCACTCTCCACGAGGGCCGGGACTACGAGCAGTACTTC. Translation: CASTLHEGRDYEQYF.

J is TRBJ2-1 and V is TRBV3-1 (or the pseudogene TRBV3-2); 9 bases agree with TRBD2. Germline-derived CDR1 and CDR2 are LGHDT and YNNKEL (reference sequence). The CDR3 extends over 17 amino acids. Trimming removed 1 base from V and 4 bases from J; junction bases left unmatched: 8. CDR3 sequence: CASSQAQGTSRYNEQFF. CDR3 DNA: TGTGCCAGCAGCCAAGCCCAAGGGACTAGCAGGTACAATGAGCAGTTCTTC.

The chain uses TRBV5-8 and TRBJ1-1; D gene uncertain. Trimming cost V 4 bases and J 3 bases, with 4 bases left between them. The CDR3 has 11 residues. Germline CDR1 SGHTS, CDR2 YDEGEE. CDR3: CASSLYTEAFF. DNA for the CDR3: TGTGCCAGCAGCCTGTACACTGAAGCTTTCTTT.

Only one count was recorded for this clone. V usage is TRBV28 and J usage is TRBJ1-2; 7 bases fit TRBD1. After removal of 7 bases from V and 5 bases from J, the junction contained 10 bases not matched to a gene. The CDR3 has 14 residues. From germline, CDR1 is MDHEN and CDR2 SYDVKM. The CDR3 loop reads CASTSQGRGYGYTF. In nucleotides, the CDR3 is TGTGCCAGCACCTCACAGGGGAGAGGATATGGCTACACCTTC.

As concerns this clone: Compared with germline, one end of the junction differs, possibly owing to a read error. This chain joins TRBV7-3 and TRBJ1-2; TRBD1 aligns across 8 bases. The CDR3 extends over 18 amino acids. The V gene's germline CDR1 is SGHTA and CDR2 FQGTGA. The CDR3 nucleotides are TGTGCCAGCAGCCTAACGACCACAGGGGGAGGAGGTAACTATGGCTACACCTTC. It yields the protein CASSLTTTGGGGNYGYTF.

J is TRBJ2-1 and V is TRBV5-4; 9 bases align to TRBD1. The junction had 1 base not matched to a gene; V was cut back by 3 bases and J by 3 bases. CDR3 length: 14 amino acids. Germline CDR1 reads SGHNT; CDR2 reads YYREEE (reference sequence). The CDR3 spells CASSWGQGYNEQFF. As DNA, the CDR3 is TGTGCCAGCAGCTGGGGACAGGGCTACAATGAGCAGTTCTTC.